This is a list of T cell receptor beta chains from one sample in a study of blood T cells in healthy people across ages. One entry per CDR3 protein, called by TCRdb with MiXCR from the 5' RACE reads. The sample consists of 2 million or so distinct CDR3 sequences, about 50% of them appearing once. The sample was blood. The receptors here all came from a woman in her thirties or forties in good health. The CDR3 runs from the conserved cysteine through the conserved F or W. The order of the fields is V gene, J gene, clone size, D gene, CDR3 protein, CDR3 DNA. The D gene is left open where the match is weak. Some rows have no size entry. The others give once, few or many, or a class for an expanded clone.

V: TRBV28
J: TRBJ2-7
size: -
D: TRBD1
CDR3: CASSLRQGHEQYF
DNA: TGTGCCAGCAGTTTACGACAGGGCCACGAGCAGTACTTC

V: TRBV20-1
J: TRBJ2-1
size: few
D: TRBD1
CDR3: CSAPRTGHEQFF
DNA: TGCAGTGCACCGAGGACAGGCCATGAGCAGTTCTTC

V: TRBV18
J: TRBJ1-5
size: -
D: -
CDR3: CASSPQDSNQPQHF
DNA: TGTGCCAGCTCACCCCAGGATAGCAATCAGCCCCAGCATTTT

V: TRBV7-2
J: TRBJ2-6
size: -
D: -
CDR3: CASTSPGASGANVLTF
DNA: TGTGCCAGCACCTCTCCGGGGGCTTCGGGGGCCAACGTCCTGACTTTC

V: TRBV20-1
J: TRBJ2-1
size: -
D: -
CDR3: CSARDRGNPYNEQFF
DNA: TGCAGTGCTAGAGATCGAGGGAACCCCTACAATGAGCAGTTCTTC

V: TRBV7-8
J: TRBJ2-3
size: -
D: TRBD1
CDR3: CASSTGQGIDTQYF
DNA: TGTGCCAGCAGCACCGGACAGGGAATAGATACGCAGTATTTT

V: TRBV6-6
J: TRBJ1-1
size: -
D: TRBD1
CDR3: CASSDPRGRVNTEAFF
DNA: TGTGCCAGCAGTGACCCAAGGGGGCGCGTGAACACTGAAGCTTTCTTT

V: TRBV5-1
J: TRBJ2-7
size: few
D: TRBD2
CDR3: CASSPGLAGPGSYEQYF
DNA: TGCGCCAGCAGCCCGGGACTAGCGGGGCCTGGCTCCTACGAGCAGTACTTC

V: TRBV7-3
J: TRBJ1-6
size: -
D: -
CDR3: CASSLLPRRADSPLHF
DNA: TGTGCCAGCAGCTTACTTCCGCGCCGGGCAGATTCACCCCTCCACTTT

V: TRBV7-9
J: TRBJ2-7
size: -
D: -
CDR3: CASSLTGRGLYYEQYF
DNA: TGTGCCAGCAGCCTCACCGGGCGGGGGCTTTACTACGAGCAGTACTTC

V: TRBV7-3
J: TRBJ2-1
size: -
D: TRBD2
CDR3: CASSLIGGVWDEQFF
DNA: TGTGCCAGCAGCTTAATCGGGGGGGTGTGGGATGAGCAGTTCTTC

V: TRBV7-2
J: TRBJ1-2
size: -
D: -
CDR3: CASSLDNSILYGYTF
DNA: TGTGCCAGCAGCTTAGATAACAGCATCTTGTATGGCTACACCTTC

V: TRBV7-2
J: TRBJ2-2
size: -
D: TRBD2
CDR3: CASSYPGGREPGELFF
DNA: TGTGCCAGCAGCTACCCAGGCGGGAGAGAACCCGGGGAGCTGTTTTTT

V: TRBV4-3
J: TRBJ1-2
size: -
D: -
CDR3: CASSPHRETYGYTF
DNA: TGCGCCAGCAGCCCGCACAGGGAAACCTATGGCTACACCTTC

V: TRBV5-1
J: TRBJ1-1
size: once
D: TRBD1
CDR3: CASSLVIAGGNTEAFF
DNA: TGCGCCAGCAGCTTGGTGATCGCAGGGGGGAACACTGAAGCTTTCTTT

V: TRBV4-2
J: TRBJ2-1
size: -
D: TRBD2
CDR3: CASSQEAGGPDNKQFF
DNA: TGTGCCAGCAGCCAAGAAGCGGGGGGGCCCGATAATAAGCAGTTCTTC